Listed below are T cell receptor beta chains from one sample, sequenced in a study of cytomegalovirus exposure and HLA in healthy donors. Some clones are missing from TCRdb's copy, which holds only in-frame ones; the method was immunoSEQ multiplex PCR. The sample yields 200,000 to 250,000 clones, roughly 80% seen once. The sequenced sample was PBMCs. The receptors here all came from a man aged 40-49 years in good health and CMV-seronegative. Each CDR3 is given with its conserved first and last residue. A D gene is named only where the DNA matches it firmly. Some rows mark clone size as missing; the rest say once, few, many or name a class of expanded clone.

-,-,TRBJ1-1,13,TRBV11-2,TGTGCCAGCACCAGAGACAGGAACACTGAAGCTTTCTTT,CASTRDRNTEAFF
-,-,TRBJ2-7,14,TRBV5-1,TGCGCCAGCAGCCCAGGAGGGGGGGCCTACGAGCAGTACTTC,CASSPGGGAYEQYF
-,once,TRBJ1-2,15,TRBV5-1,TGCGCCAGCAGCTTGGGAGGGGGAGCCAACTATGGCTACACCTTC,CASSLGGGANYGYTF
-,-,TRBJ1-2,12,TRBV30,TGTGCCTGGAGTGGAGGGGGACGAGGCTACGCCTTC,CAWSGGGRGYAF
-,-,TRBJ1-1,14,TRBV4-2,TGTGCCAGCAGCCAAGATAAAGTGGGGGGTGAAGCTTTCTTT,CASSQDKVGGEAFF
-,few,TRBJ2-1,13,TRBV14,TGTGCCAGCAGCCAAGACAGGGTTGATGAGCAGTTCTTC,CASSQDRVDEQFF
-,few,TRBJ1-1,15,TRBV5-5,TGTGCCAGCAGCTTGGCTCTCGGGGTGTGGACTGAAGCTTTCTTT,CASSLALGVWTEAFF
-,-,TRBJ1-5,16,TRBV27,TGTGCCAGCAGTTTATTGGGGGGGAGCGGAGGTCAGCCCCAGCATTTT,CASSLLGGSGGQPQHF
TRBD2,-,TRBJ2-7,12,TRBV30,TGTGCCTGGACTAGCGGGAATTACGAGCAGTACTTC,CAWTSGNYEQYF
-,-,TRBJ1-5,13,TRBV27,TGTGCCAGCAGTTTAGGGGCGGCTCAGCCCCAGCATTTT,CASSLGAAQPQHF
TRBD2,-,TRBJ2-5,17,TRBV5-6,TGTGCCAGCAGCATGGGACTAGCGGGAGACATCGAAGAGACCCAGTACTTC,CASSMGLAGDIEETQYF
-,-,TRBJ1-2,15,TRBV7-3,TGTGCCAGCAGCCCATGGCCCCCGGGAAACTATGGCTACACCTTC,CASSPWPPGNYGYTF
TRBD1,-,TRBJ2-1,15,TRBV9,TGTGCCAGCAGCGTAGGACAGGGGCAATACAATGAGCAGTTCTTC,CASSVGQGQYNEQFF
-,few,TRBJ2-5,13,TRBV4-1,TGCGCCAGCAGCCGGACTGGCCAAGAGACCCAGTACTTC,CASSRTGQETQYF
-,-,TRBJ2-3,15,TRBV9,TGTGCCAGCAGTGCAACTACCCACCTAACAGATACGCAGTATTTT,CASSATTHLTDTQYF
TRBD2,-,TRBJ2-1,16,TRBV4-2,TGTGCCAGCAGCCAAGAGGGGGCTAGCGGGGGCAATGAGCAGTTCTTC,CASSQEGASGGNEQFF
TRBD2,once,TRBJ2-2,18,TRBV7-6,TGTGCCAGCAGCTCCTATTACCGAGCGGGAGCGAACACCGGGGAGCTGTTTTTT,CASSSYYRAGANTGELFF
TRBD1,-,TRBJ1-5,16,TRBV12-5,TGTGCTAGTGGTTTCGGGACAGGAAGGGCCAATCAGCCCCAGCATTTT,CASGFGTGRANQPQHF
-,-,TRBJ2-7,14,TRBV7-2,TGTGCCAGCAGCCCCGCCAGGGGAGGGAACGAGCAGTACTTC,CASSPARGGNEQYF
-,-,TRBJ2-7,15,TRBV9,TGTGCCAGCAGCGTAGCCTCAGGGAAATCCTACGAGCAGTACTTC,CASSVASGKSYEQYF
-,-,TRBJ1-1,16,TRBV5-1,TGCGCCAGCAGCAGATTCCCACAGACCATGAACACTGAAGCTTTCTTT,CASSRFPQTMNTEAFF
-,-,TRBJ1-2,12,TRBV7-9,TGTTCCAGCAGCTACGACAGCTATGGCTACACCTTC,CSSSYDSYGYTF
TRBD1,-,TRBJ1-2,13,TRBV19,TGTGCCAGTAGTACGGGACAGGTCTATGGCTACACCTTC,CASSTGQVYGYTF
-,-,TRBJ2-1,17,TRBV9,TGTGCCAGCAGCCCTTTACTAGGGGGACAAACCTACAATGAGCAGTTCTTC,CASSPLLGGQTYNEQFF
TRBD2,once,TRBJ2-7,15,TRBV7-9,TGTGCCAGCAGCTTAGTGACTAGCGGGAGGAGTGAGCAGTACTTC,CASSLVTSGRSEQYF
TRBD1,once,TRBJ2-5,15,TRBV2,TGTGCCAGCAGTGATGGGACAGGGGGCAAAGAGACCCAGTACTTC,CASSDGTGGKETQYF
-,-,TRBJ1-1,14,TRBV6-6,TGTGCCAGCAGTCCCTCGGGACTTCTTTCGGAAGCTTTCTTT,CASSPSGLLSEAFF